This T cell receptor (beta chain) was sequenced during a study of T cells in narcolepsy. Overall study results and limits: No autoreactive T cell clone sequences appeared in some memory CD4+ repertoires.

Unmatched junction bases numbered 5, after V lost 6 bases and J lost 7 bases. The CDR3 runs to 12 residues. Germline V gives CDR1 LNHDA, CDR2 SQIVND (reference sequence). This clone was seen only a few times. Its antigen remains unknown. Sequencing used immunoSEQ multiplex PCR; TCRdb keeps in-frame clones, though not all of them. The data hold tens of thousands of clones, with around 83% observed a single time. The receptor was derived from a human donor with narcolepsy. The J gene is TRBJ1-1, the V gene TRBV19; 7 nucleotides line up with TRBD1. The material sequenced was CD45RA- memory CD4+ T cells from PBMCs. DNA of the CDR3: TGTGCCAGTAGCCCAGGGGGTATTGAAGCTTTCTTT. Its translation is CASSPGGIEAFF.